Presented here are 25 T cell receptor beta chains from one specimen sequenced in a study of OX40 agonist ivuxolimab in advanced cancers. The library was produced with the immunoSEQ multiplex PCR assay. In its TCRdb copy, this immuneACCESS table keeps in-frame sequences only and misses some clones. Where compared with another copy, unresolved V genes explain less than half of these, and the others have no known cause. In this sample the table shows some 68,000 clones, roughly 84% of which occur a single time. Around 1.4% of the sample belongs to the ten largest clones. The sequences come from CD4+ or CD8+ T cells sorted from blood, collected in a trial of the OX40 agonist ivuxolimab. These receptors all come from an adult with an advanced solid tumor such as melanoma, head and neck, liver or kidney cancer.

This clone has just one count. The same CDR3 can be traced to other DNA sequences in this sample. This chain joins TRBV20-1 and TRBJ2-2, with a tentative D call TRBD2 (5 bases). The CDR3 length is 11 residues. V was cut by 6 bases and J by 4 bases, with 6 bases left in between. Germline V gives CDR1 DFQATT, CDR2 SNEGSKA (reference sequence). CDR3 amino acids: CSATSTGELFF. The DNA of the CDR3 is TGCAGTGCCACTAGCACCGGGGAGCTGTTTTTT.

Comments on this clone: Germline is not matched at one junction end, which may reflect a read error. This chain joins TRBV4-2 and TRBJ2-2, with 9 nucleotides matching TRBD2. The germline CDR1 and CDR2 sequences are LGHNA and YNFKEQ. This CDR3 contains 19 residues. As DNA, the CDR3 is TGTGCCAGCAGCCAAGGACAAGCTAGCGGGGCTCTAAACACCGGGGGGCTGTTTTTT. This codes for CASSQGQASGALNTGGLFF.

The J gene is TRBJ1-2, the V gene TRBV5-5, with 8 bases aligning to TRBD1. V trimming: 0 bases; J trimming: 2 bases; junction bases outside the gene matches: 3. Germline V CDR1 and CDR2: SGHKS, YYEKEE (reference sequence). CDR3 length: 15 residues. As DNA, the CDR3 is TGTGCCAGCAGCTTGGAGAGGACAGGGAACTATGGCTACACCTTC. Translated: CASSLERTGNYGYTF.

This rearrangement joins TRBV30 to TRBJ1-2; 8 bases agree with TRBD1. This CDR3 is 16 amino acids long. V shed 7 bases and J 8 bases; nucleotides not matched to a gene: 21. Looked up from germline, CDR1 is GTSNPN and CDR2 is SVGIG (reference sequence). In nucleotides, the CDR3 is TGTGCCTCGTCACCCACCGCCCCGACAGGGGTGAGGGGCTACACCTTC. Amino acid sequence: CASSPTAPTGVRGYTF. Looking up the rest from reference TRBV30 and TRBJ1-2 gives the full variable domain: SQTIHQWPATLVQPVGSPLSLECTVEGTSNPNLYWYRQAAGRGLQLLFYSVGIGQISSEVPQNLSASRPQDRQFILSSKKLLLSDSGFYLCASSPTAPTGVRGYTFGSGTRLTVV.

The V gene is TRBV7-8, the J gene TRBJ1-1, with TRBD1 matching 9 bases. CDR1 is SGHVS, CDR2 FQNEAQ, per germline. V gave up 1 base and J gave up 5 bases; unmatched junction bases: 14. The CDR3 extends over 18 amino acids. The CDR3 DNA is TGTGCCAGCAGCTTAGTCGTTACAGGGGGCGCTTGGGGAACTGAAGCTTTCTTT. This codes for CASSLVVTGGAWGTEAFF.

V is TRBV6-5 and J is TRBJ1-3, with D maybe TRBD1 (6 bases). Trimming cost V 9 bases and J 3 bases, with 18 bases left between them. The CDR3 contains 15 residues. The germline V gene has CDR1 MNHEY and CDR2 SVGAGI. The CDR3 loop reads CASSIGGKDGNTIYF. CDR3 coding DNA: TGTGCCAGTTCGATCGGGGGCAAAGATGGAAACACCATATATTTT.

The count of this clone is one. V and J are TRBV6-1 and TRBJ1-4; a weak D match, TRBD1 (5 bases). The germline gives CDR1 MNHNS, CDR2 SASEGT. Trimming stripped 3 bases from V and 8 bases from J, with 13 bases between. This CDR3 region has 14 residues. The CDR3 is CASSDLSGNEKLFF. Written as DNA, the CDR3 is TGTGCCAGCAGTGATTTATCAGGGAACGAAAAACTGTTTTTT.

The chain recombines TRBV2 with TRBJ1-3; D not resolved. The germline V gene has CDR1 SNHLY and CDR2 FYNNEI. This CDR3 has 13 residues. Trimming pared 9 bases from V and 0 bases from J, leaving 9 bases between. CDR3 sequence: CARRASSGNTIYF. The CDR3 DNA sequence: TGTGCCAGGCGGGCCTCCTCTGGAAACACCATATATTTT.

The V call is TRBV6-1, the J call TRBJ2-2; 9 positions agree with TRBD1. The CDR3 covers 16 residues. Germline assignment: CDR1 MNHNS and CDR2 SASEGT. V lost 4 bases and J lost 5; bases outside the gene matches: 8. The CDR3, as DNA: TGTGCCAGCAGTGGGGGACAGGGCGTACGGACCGGGGAGCTGTTTTTT. Its protein product is CASSGGQGVRTGELFF.

This chain links TRBV4-1 with TRBJ2-2, with 10 bases fitting TRBD1. The length of the CDR3 is 16 residues. The germline CDR1 and CDR2 sequences are MGHRA and YSYEKL. J gave up 5 bases and V 2 bases, and 5 bases lay outside the gene matches. The DNA of the CDR3 is TGCGCCAGCAGCCAAAGACAGGGGGCGTGGACCGGGGAGCTGTTTTTT. Its protein is CASSQRQGAWTGELFF.

V and J are TRBV21-1 and TRBJ2-7. TRBV21-1 is reported as a pseudogene. The CDR3 totals 17 residues. The CDR3 DNA follows: TGTGCCAGCAGCCCACGGGGGCAGGACGTTCCCTCCTACGAGCAGTACTTC. Protein sequence: CASSPRGQDVPSYEQYF.

The V and J genes are TRBV5-1 and TRBJ1-5; TRBD1 might be the D (6 bases). CDR1 SGHRS and CDR2 YFSETQ come from the germline V gene. The V and J ends lost 6 bases and 1 base respectively, with 35 bases between them. The CDR3 length is 22 residues. The CDR3 loop is CASISLISEQGPNILSNQPQHF. In DNA form, the CDR3 reads TGCGCCAGCATCTCCCTCATTTCAGAACAGGGCCCAAATATATTGAGCAATCAGCCCCAGCATTTT.

The rearrangement uses TRBV11-2 and TRBJ2-4; tentatively, D is TRBD2 (7 bases). Germline V gene lookup returns CDR1 SGHAT and CDR2 FQNNGV. V shed 5 bases and J shed 9 bases, with 14 bases lying between them. The CDR3 is 13 residues long. As DNA, the CDR3 is TGTGCCAGCAGCGCGGGGGCAGGGGTCATTCAGTACTTC. Translated, it gives CASSAGAGVIQYF.

V is TRBV6-5 and J is TRBJ1-5, with D uncertain. The CDR3 is 14 amino acids. Trimming removed 5 bases at V and 4 bases at J, with 12 bases between. CDR1 is MNHEY, CDR2 SVGAGI, per germline. CDR3: CASSSRLRNQPQHF. CDR3 in DNA: TGTGCCAGCAGTAGCAGACTGAGAAATCAGCCCCAGCATTTT.

The genes are TRBV5-5 and TRBJ1-5; D is ambiguous. CDR1 SGHKS and CDR2 YYEKEE come from the germline V gene (reference sequence). V dropped 3 bases and J dropped 9 bases, with 13 bases sitting between them. The CDR3 runs to 13 residues. The CDR3 reads CASSSPSDGPQHF. The CDR3, as DNA: TGTGCCAGCAGCTCACCTTCAGATGGGCCCCAGCATTTT.

This chain links TRBV30 with TRBJ2-7; possible D gene TRBD2, 6 bases. The CDR3 runs 15 residues. Trimming left V 1 base short and J 0 bases short, with 13 bases between. Germline CDR1 GTSNPN, CDR2 SVGIG (reference sequence). The CDR3 coding sequence is TGTGCCTGGAGTGCCCCGGGGGTTCGCTCCTACGAGCAGTACTTC. Its translation: CAWSAPGVRSYEQYF.

A few counts support this clone. This chain joins TRBV6-4 and TRBJ2-2; no definite D call. Germline loops: CDR1 MRHNA, CDR2 SNTAGT. The CDR3 is made up of 14 amino acids. The V and J ends lost 6 bases and 0 bases respectively, with 8 bases between them. The CDR3 bases are TGTGCCAGCAGAGAGGTTACGAACACCGGGGAGCTGTTTTTT. It encodes CASREVTNTGELFF.

The rearrangement uses TRBV2 and TRBJ1-4, with D possibly being TRBD1 (5 bases). The V end lost 8 bases, the J end lost 7 bases, and 11 bases lay between the germline ends. The CDR3 has 12 residues. Germline CDR1 SNHLY, CDR2 FYNNEI. The CDR3 DNA sequence: TGTGCCAGCGAGGGGTTGGGTGAAAAACTGTTTTTT. This encodes CASEGLGEKLFF.

In its sample, this clone was seen once. The V and J genes are TRBV7-8 and TRBJ1-4, with TRBD1 identical over 8 bases. V shed 3 bases and J 3 bases; nucleotides not matched to a gene: 6. This CDR3 contains 16 residues. Per the germline V gene, CDR1 is SGHVS and CDR2 is FQNEAQ. Written as DNA, the CDR3 is TGTGCCAGCAGCTTCGTTCAGGGGGCAGCTAATGAAAAACTGTTTTTT. Translating gives CASSFVQGAANEKLFF.

Only one count was recorded for this clone. The rearrangement uses TRBV5-1 and TRBJ2-2; D is possibly TRBD1 (6 bases). Germline CDR1 reads SGHRS; CDR2 reads YFSETQ. Trimming removed 5 bases at V and 0 bases at J, with 17 bases between. The CDR3 is 17 amino acids. The DNA of the CDR3 is TGCGCCAGCAGTTTAACCCCCGGGACAACGAACACCGGGGAGCTGTTTTTT. Its protein is CASSLTPGTTNTGELFF. The full variable domain, completed using reference TRBV5-1 and TRBJ2-2, is KAGVTQTPRYLIKTRGQQVTLSCSPISGHRSVSWYQQTPGQGLQFLFEYFSETQRNKGNFPGRFSGRQFSNSRSEMNVSTLELGDSALYLCASSLTPGTTNTGELFFGEGSRLTVL.

On this clone: At one of its ends the junction is not consistent with the germline gene, which may arise from a read error. The same CDR3 is also encoded by other DNA sequences in this sample. V is TRBV25-1 and J is TRBJ2-3, with 9 bases fitting TRBD2. Germline CDR1 reads MGHDK; CDR2 reads SYGVNS. The CDR3 extends over 13 amino acids. CDR3 coding DNA: TGTGCCAGCACCCCAGCGGGGGGAGATACACAGTATTTT. Translated, it gives CASTPAGGDTQYF.

The J gene is TRBJ2-7, the V gene TRBV27; 7 nucleotides align to TRBD1. CDR3 length equals 13 residues. Germline V gene data show CDR1 as MNHEY and CDR2 as SMNVEV (reference sequence). The J segment lost 6 bases and the V segment lost 0 bases, leaving 2 bases of the junction unmatched. CDR3 nucleotide sequence: TGTGCCAGCAGTTTATCGTCAGGGGGCGAGCAGTACTTC. Amino acids: CASSLSSGGEQYF.

The chain has TRBV25-1 and TRBJ1-6; possible D gene TRBD1, 5 bases. Germline values: CDR1 MGHDK, CDR2 SYGVNS. V was shortened by 8 bases and J by 9 bases, with 17 bases between the two germline ends. This CDR3 contains 14 residues. The DNA of the CDR3 is TGTGCCAGCCGCGACTCTGGACAAGCTTCACCCCTCCACTTT. Its translation: CASRDSGQASPLHF.

The chain joins TRBV7-2 to TRBJ2-7; tentatively, D is TRBD1 (6 bases). Germline CDR1 is SGHTA and CDR2 is FQGNSA. This CDR3 has 14 amino acids. The V end lost 5 bases, the J end lost 2 bases, and 13 bases lay between the germline ends. This chain's CDR3 is CASSRGQLPYEQYF. The CDR3 region has the DNA TGTGCCAGCAGCCGCGGACAGCTACCCTACGAGCAGTACTTC.

The rearrangement uses TRBV27 and TRBJ2-7; the match to TRBD2 covers 12 bases. The CDR3 spans 14 residues. CDR1 is MNHEY and CDR2 is SMNVEV in the germline V gene (reference sequence). J lost 7 bases, V lost 5 bases, and 6 bases had no gene match. CDR3 sequence reads: CASSRTSGAGEQYF. CDR3 nucleotides: TGTGCCAGCAGTAGGACTAGCGGGGCCGGGGAGCAGTACTTC.